The rows below give T cell receptor beta chains drawn from one sample of a study of glioma-infiltrating T cells after dendritic cell vaccination. Some clones are missing from TCRdb's copy, which holds only in-frame ones; the method was immunoSEQ multiplex PCR. The sample carries almost 90,000 clones, 80% to 85% recorded once. The specimen was blood, collected after dendritic cell vaccination. These receptors came from a human donor with glioblastoma. Each CDR3 is given with its conserved first and last residue. The D gene is left open where the match is weak. The size field is filled for only some rows; it gives once, few, many or a size class.

TRBJ1-4 | TRBD1 | TRBV7-9 | few | TGTGCCAGCAGCCCTCGACAGGGGAATTGGGAAAAACTGTTTTTT | CASSPRQGNWEKLFF
TRBJ1-1 | NA | TRBV7-9 | NA | TGTGCCAGCAGCCTGACAGTATCGAACACTGAAGCTTTCTTT | CASSLTVSNTEAFF
TRBJ1-2 | NA | TRBV19 | NA | TGTGCCAGTAGAACCTTTATGGAGGGTTCCCTTATGAGGGGCTACACCTTC | CASRTFMEGSLMRGYTF
TRBJ2-1 | TRBD1 | TRBV6-4 | few | TGTGCCAGCAGCCAAACCGAAACAGGGGGCAATGAGCAGTTCTTC | CASSQTETGGNEQFF
TRBJ1-4 | NA | TRBV21-1 | NA | TGTGCCAGCAGCCTTACATTGCCAACTAATGAAAAACTGTTTTTT | CASSLTLPTNEKLFF
TRBJ2-7 | NA | TRBV19 | NA | TGTGCCAGCAGGGGAGAGGGAGAGCAGTACTTC | CASRGEGEQYF
TRBJ1-2 | NA | TRBV7-9 | NA | TGTGCCAGCAGCTTAAACAGGGAGGGGAATGGCTACACCTTC | CASSLNREGNGYTF
TRBJ1-1 | TRBD1 | TRBV6-5 | NA | TGTGCCAGCAGTTTATCTTCGACAGGGCTCATTACTGAAGCTTTCTTT | CASSLSSTGLITEAFF
TRBJ1-2 | NA | TRBV7-3 | NA | TGTGCCAGCAGTACCGCGACCGGGAGACGAGACGGCTACACCTTC | CASSTATGRRDGYTF
TRBJ2-3 | TRBD2 | TRBV7-2 | few | TGTGCCAGCAGCTTTTCCGAGCGGGGGGCCAGAGATACGCAGTATTTT | CASSFSERGARDTQYF
TRBJ2-3 | NA | TRBV5-6 | NA | TGTGCCAGCAGATATATAGGGGGCACAGATACGCAGTATTTT | CASRYIGGTDTQYF
TRBJ1-2 | TRBD1 | TRBV16 | NA | TGTGCCAGCAGCCGGGACAGAACTAACTATGGCTACACCTTC | CASSRDRTNYGYTF
TRBJ2-1 | TRBD2 | TRBV10-3 | NA | TGTGCCATCAGTGAGTTGAGCGGGGGGGCCGGTGAGCAGTTCTTC | CAISELSGGAGEQFF
TRBJ1-3 | NA | TRBV4-1 | NA | TGCGCCAGCAGCCAATCCTATGACAGAAGCTCTGGAAACACCATATATTTT | CASSQSYDRSSGNTIYF
TRBJ2-7 | NA | TRBV4-2 | NA | TGTGCCAGCAGCCAAGAACCGGGGGATAGCTCCTACGAGCAGTACTTC | CASSQEPGDSSYEQYF
TRBJ2-5 | TRBD1 | TRBV27 | NA | TGTGCCAGCAGCTTGGACAGGGCGGAGACCCAGTACTTC | CASSLDRAETQYF
TRBJ2-1 | NA | TRBV7-2 | NA | TGTGCCACCTCGGGGGAAGGTCGAAACCGCCGGAATGAGCAGTTCTTC | CATSGEGRNRRNEQFF
TRBJ2-5 | NA | TRBV9 | NA | TGTGCCAGCAGCCCCCACGCAGGGGCAGAGACCCAGTACTTC | CASSPHAGAETQYF
TRBJ2-5 | NA | TRBV7-9 | NA | TGTGCCAGCAGCCCGAGGGGGGGAGAGACCCAGTACTTC | CASSPRGGETQYF
TRBJ2-7 | NA | TRBV6-1 | NA | TGTGCCAGCAGTGAATGGGACAAGTCCTACGAGCAGTACTTC | CASSEWDKSYEQYF
TRBJ2-1 | TRBD2 | TRBV6-4 | few | TGTGCCAGCAGCCCCAGAGCGGGGGGCGGGGGTGAGCAGTTCTTC | CASSPRAGGGGEQFF
TRBJ2-1 | NA | TRBV10-3 | NA | TGTGCCATCAGTGAGTCGAAACCGGGGAGCTCCTACAATGAGCAGTTCTTC | CAISESKPGSSYNEQFF
TRBJ2-5 | TRBD2 | TRBV4-1 | NA | TGCGCCAGCAGCCAAGGATTAGCGGGGGTCCACAATGGAGAGACCCAGTACTTC | CASSQGLAGVHNGETQYF
TRBJ1-1 | TRBD1 | TRBV5-8 | NA | TGTGCCAGCAGTTCCGACAGGGCAACTGAAGCTTTCTTT | CASSSDRATEAFF
TRBJ2-7 | NA | TRBV9 | NA | TGTGCCAGCAGCGTAGGAGTCCTGGAGCACTACGAGCAGTACTTC | CASSVGVLEHYEQYF
TRBJ1-1 | NA | TRBV14 | NA | TGTGCCAGCAGCCAATCGGGGAACACTGAAGCTTTCTTT | CASSQSGNTEAFF
TRBJ1-3 | TRBD1 | TRBV11-1 | NA | TGTGCCAGCAGCCATGCCCAGGGGGCTCTTGGAAACACCATATATTTT | CASSHAQGALGNTIYF
TRBJ2-7 | NA | TRBV2 | NA | TGTGCCACCGATGCGGACGTGGGGAGACCCTACGAGCAGTACTTC | CATDADVGRPYEQYF
TRBJ2-1 | TRBD2 | TRBV27 | NA | TGTGCCAGCAGTTTATACGGCGGGGGGTTGGGGGGTGAGCAGTTCTTC | CASSLYGGGLGGEQFF